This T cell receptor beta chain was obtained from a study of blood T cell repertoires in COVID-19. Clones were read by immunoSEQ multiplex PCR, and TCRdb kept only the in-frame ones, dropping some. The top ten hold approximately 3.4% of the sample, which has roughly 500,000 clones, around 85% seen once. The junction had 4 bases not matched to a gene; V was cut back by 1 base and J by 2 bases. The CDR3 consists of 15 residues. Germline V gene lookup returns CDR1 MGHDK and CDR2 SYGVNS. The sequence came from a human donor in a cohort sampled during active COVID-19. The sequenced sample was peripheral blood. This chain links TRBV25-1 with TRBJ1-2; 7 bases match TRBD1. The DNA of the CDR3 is TGTGCCAGCAGTGAATCCGGGACAGTAAACTATGGCTACACCTTC. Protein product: CASSESGTVNYGYTF.